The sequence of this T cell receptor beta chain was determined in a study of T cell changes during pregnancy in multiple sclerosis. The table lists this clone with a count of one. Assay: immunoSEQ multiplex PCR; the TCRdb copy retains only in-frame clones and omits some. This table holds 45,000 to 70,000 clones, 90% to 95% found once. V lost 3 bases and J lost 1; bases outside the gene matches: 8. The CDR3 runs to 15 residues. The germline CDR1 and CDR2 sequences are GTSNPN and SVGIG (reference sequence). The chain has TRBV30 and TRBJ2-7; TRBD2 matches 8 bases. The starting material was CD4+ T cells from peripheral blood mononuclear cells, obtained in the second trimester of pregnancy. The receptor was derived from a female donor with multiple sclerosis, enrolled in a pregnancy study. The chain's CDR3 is CAWRWAGGLSYEQYF. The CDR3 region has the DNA TGTGCCTGGAGATGGGCGGGGGGCCTATCCTACGAGCAGTACTTC.